These 2 T cell receptor beta chains came from one sample sequenced in a study of technical replicates of blood from several donors. Using immunoSEQ multiplex PCR, the repertoire was profiled, and TCRdb retains in-frame clones only, with some absent. The data hold roughly 85,000 clones, with over 85% observed a single time. The sample consisted of T cells isolated from PBMCs. All receptors derive from a human donor in good health.

The chain has TRBV27 and TRBJ2-7, with D possibly being TRBD2 (6 bases). The CDR3 length is 15 residues. Germline CDR1 MNHEY, CDR2 SMNVEV (reference sequence). Trimming stripped 6 bases from V and 3 bases from J, with 18 bases between. Written as DNA, the CDR3 is TGTGCCAGCAGCAGAAGTACCGGGAGCCTCTACGAGCAGTACTTC. Its translation is CASSRSTGSLYEQYF.

The rearrangement joins TRBV7-8 to TRBJ2-4; D remains ambiguous. From germline, CDR1 is SGHVS and CDR2 FQNEAQ. The CDR3 has 12 amino acids. V lost 4 bases and J 6 bases, leaving 7 bases between the germline ends. The chain's CDR3 is CASSSRRNIQYF. The CDR3 DNA follows: TGTGCCAGCAGCTCCCGTCGAAACATTCAGTACTTC.